These 21 T cell receptor beta chains were all obtained from the same sample, sequenced in a study of blood T cell repertoires in COVID-19. Generated by immunoSEQ multiplex PCR, the TCRdb table keeps only in-frame clones and is missing some. Of around 130,000 clones listed, 70% to 90% are singletons. Sequencing was carried out using PBMCs or T cells enriched from blood (not recorded which). Every receptor here comes from a woman aged 45-59 years with acute COVID-19.

CDR3 sequence: CASSTGTGAYAAREQYF. In DNA, the CDR3 is TGTGCCAGCAGCACAGGGACAGGGGCTTATGCAGCCCGCGAGCAGTACTTC. This rearrangement joins TRBV14 to TRBJ2-7; 10 bases line up with TRBD1. The CDR3 loop spans 17 amino acids. Germline V gene data show CDR1 as SGHDN and CDR2 as FVKESK. Trimming removed 5 bases from V and 6 bases from J; junction bases left unmatched: 16.

This chain links TRBV29-1 with TRBJ2-1, with 12 bases aligning to TRBD2. Losses at the gene ends were 6 bases for V and 0 bases for J; bases not matched to a gene: 6. Germline CDR1 reads SQVTM; CDR2 reads ANQGSEA. This CDR3 has 16 residues. CDR3 in DNA: TGCAGCGTCGTGGGACTAGCGGGTAGCTCCTACAATGAGCAGTTCTTC. This encodes CSVVGLAGSSYNEQFF.

The chain employs TRBV11-3 and TRBJ2-1; D is possibly TRBD2 (6 bases). The length of the CDR3 is 14 residues. V was trimmed by 5 bases and J by 4 bases, leaving 12 bases between them. Looked up from germline, CDR1 is SGHNT and CDR2 is YENEEA. The CDR3 bases are TGTGCCAGCAGCCTTAGCGGAGCTTACAATGAGCAGTTCTTC. Translation gives CASSLSGAYNEQFF.

The V and J genes are TRBV15 and TRBJ2-1; D possibly corresponds to TRBD2 (5 bases). Per the germline V gene, CDR1 is LNHNV and CDR2 is YYDKDF (reference sequence). The CDR3 length is 12 residues. Trimming pared 3 bases from V and 7 bases from J, leaving 7 bases between. Here the CDR3 reads CATSSWRNEQFF. In DNA, the CDR3 is TGTGCCACCAGCAGTTGGAGGAATGAGCAGTTCTTC. The full variable domain, its missing parts supplied by reference TRBV15 and TRBJ2-1, is DAMVIQNPRYQVTQFGKPVTLSCSQTLNHNVMYWYQQKSSQAPKLLFHYYDKDFNNEADTPDNFQSRRPNTSFCFLDIRSPGLGDTAMYLCATSSWRNEQFFGPGTRLTVL.

The V gene is TRBV27, the J gene TRBJ2-2, with TRBD2 matching 8 bases. There are 14 residues in the CDR3. Germline V gene sequence: CDR1 MNHEY, CDR2 SMNVEV (reference sequence). J lost 6 bases, V lost 4 bases, and 4 bases had no gene match. The CDR3 protein is CASSSSGRSGELFF. The CDR3 DNA reads as TGTGCCAGCAGTTCAAGCGGGAGATCCGGGGAGCTGTTTTTT.

This clone was detected only a few times. The genes are TRBV24-1 and TRBJ2-7; 7 nucleotides line up with TRBD2. Germline CDR1 and CDR2: KGHDR and SFDVKD. The junction had 8 bases not matched to a gene; V was cut back by 6 bases and J by 4 bases. The CDR3 consists of 14 residues. CDR3 in amino acids: CATSPGTNRYEQYF. The DNA of the CDR3 is TGTGCCACCAGTCCCGGGACTAACAGATACGAGCAGTACTTC.

The chain combines TRBV20-1 with TRBJ2-1; D might be TRBD1 (6 bases). The CDR3 loop spans 11 amino acids. Per the germline V gene, CDR1 is DFQATT and CDR2 is SNEGSKA (reference sequence). DNA for the CDR3: TGCAGAGGCAAAGGGGGCAATGAGCAGTTCTTC. Amino acid sequence: CRGKGGNEQFF.

In its sample, this clone was seen a few times. The CDR3 sequence is CASRGDSPLDGYTF. CDR3 nucleotides: TGTGCCAGCAGAGGGGACAGCCCACTCGATGGCTACACCTTC. The chain has TRBV2 and TRBJ1-2, with 7 bases identical to TRBD1. The V gene end was trimmed by 6 bases and the J gene end by 6 bases; junction bases not matched to a gene: 10. CDR1 and CDR2 from the germline V gene are SNHLY and FYNNEI. The CDR3 length is 14 residues.

This clone was observed a single time. V is TRBV30 and J is TRBJ2-2, with D hard to call. Between the trimmed V and J ends, which lost 5 bases and 6 bases, there was a span of 13 bases. Germline CDR1 reads GTSNPN; CDR2 reads SVGIG (reference sequence). The CDR3 sequence is 13 residues long. The CDR3, as DNA: TGTGCCTGGGGCCCAGGATCGGCCGGGGAGCTGTTTTTT. Its protein product is CAWGPGSAGELFF.

V usage is TRBV7-8 and J usage is TRBJ1-2; 11 bases are shared with TRBD1. CDR1 SGHVS and CDR2 FQNEAQ come from the germline V gene. This CDR3 is built from 16 residues. The junction had 13 bases not matched to a gene; V was cut back by 5 bases and J by 8 bases. The CDR3 loop is CASSLVYGTGGEGYTF. Here the CDR3 DNA reads TGTGCCAGCAGCCTTGTTTACGGGACAGGGGGAGAGGGCTACACCTTC.

This clone was observed at least ten times. In nucleotides, the CDR3 is TGTGCCAGCAGTGAAAGACAGGGGGTGAATCAGCCCCAGCATTTT. It specifies CASSERQGVNQPQHF. This rearrangement joins TRBV6-1 to TRBJ1-5; 9 bases fit TRBD1. The germline V gene has CDR1 MNHNS and CDR2 SASEGT. The CDR3 spans 15 residues. J gave up 4 bases and V 2 bases, and 3 bases lay outside the gene matches.

This clone appeared a single time. The chain carries TRBV7-2 and TRBJ2-3; 10 nucleotides line up with TRBD2. CDR3 size: 14 residues. Trimming removed 6 bases from V and 5 bases from J; junction bases left unmatched: 5. Germline CDR1 and CDR2: SGHTA and FQGNSA. CDR3 nucleotides: TGTGCCAGCAGAGCGGGAGGGCTCGGAGATACGCAGTATTTT. Translated: CASRAGGLGDTQYF. Filled out from reference TRBV7-2 and TRBJ2-3, the complete variable domain reads GAGVSQSPSNKVTEKGKDVELRCDPISGHTALYWYRQSLGQGLEFLIYFQGNSAPDKSGLPSDRFSAERTGGSVSTLTIQRTQQEDSAVYLCASRAGGLGDTQYFGPGTRLTVL.

This clone was counted a single time. The V gene is TRBV28, the J gene TRBJ2-1; unclear D gene. Germline CDR1 is MDHEN and CDR2 is SYDVKM. The CDR3 covers 12 residues. Deletions cut 6 bases from V and 7 bases from J, with 10 bases between. The CDR3 DNA reads as TGTGCCAGCAGCTTTACGCGTAATGAGCAGTTCTTC. Protein: CASSFTRNEQFF.

This sequence joins TRBV9 and TRBJ1-4; D unclear. V gave up 0 bases and J gave up 4 bases, with 10 bases separating them. The CDR3 sequence is 15 residues long. Germline assignment: CDR1 SGDLS and CDR2 YYNGEE. DNA of the CDR3: TGTGCCAGCAGCGTAGGAGGGTACGGTAATGAAAAACTGTTTTTT. It is translated as CASSVGGYGNEKLFF.

The chain couples TRBV5-1 to TRBJ1-4; tentative D call: TRBD1 (5 bases). CDR3 length: 15 residues. V lost 0 bases, J lost 5 bases, and 11 bases lay in between. CDR1 is SGHRS, CDR2 YFSETQ, per germline. This CDR3 reads CASSLGKGQNEKLFF. In DNA form, the CDR3 reads TGCGCCAGCAGCTTGGGAAAGGGGCAGAATGAAAAACTGTTTTTT.

V and J are TRBV6-1 and TRBJ1-4; possible D gene TRBD1, 5 bases. Per the germline V gene, CDR1 is MNHNS and CDR2 is SASEGT. There are 18 residues in the CDR3. The V end was cut by 2 bases, the J end by 0 bases, with 16 bases between. The CDR3 coding sequence is TGTGCCAGCAGTGAACCCTCTTACCAGGGTGCAACTAATGAAAAACTGTTTTTT. Its translation: CASSEPSYQGATNEKLFF.

The chain joins TRBV29-1 to TRBJ1-3, with TRBD1 as a possible D gene (5 bases). The germline CDR1 and CDR2 sequences are SQVTM and ANQGSEA. V gave up 0 bases and J gave up 7 bases, with 13 bases separating them. The CDR3 spans 14 residues. CDR3 DNA: TGCAGCGTTGAAGATCTTACTAAGGGGAACACCATATATTTT. Protein: CSVEDLTKGNTIYF.

The chain couples TRBV6-5 to TRBJ2-1, with TRBD1 matching 9 bases. The CDR3 runs 16 residues. Germline loops: CDR1 MNHEY, CDR2 SVGAGI. V shed 0 bases, J shed 5 bases, and the junction held 5 bases outside the gene matches. The chain's CDR3 is CASSYSPGQGDNEQFF. The CDR3 DNA sequence: TGTGCCAGCAGTTACTCTCCGGGACAGGGAGACAATGAGCAGTTCTTC.

This chain connects TRBV11-2 to TRBJ2-3, with 8 positions matching TRBD2. The germline gives CDR1 SGHAT, CDR2 FQNNGV. This CDR3 has 16 residues. J lost 4 bases, V lost 2 bases, and 8 bases had no gene match. The CDR3 spells CASSLLGAGVPDTQYF. CDR3 in DNA: TGTGCCAGCAGCTTATTAGGAGCGGGAGTTCCAGATACGCAGTATTTT.

The chain is built from TRBV29-1 and TRBJ1-1; weak D call: TRBD1 (6 bases). Trimming left V 8 bases short and J 5 bases short, with 18 bases between. The CDR3 is 13 residues long. Germline CDR1 is SQVTM and CDR2 is ANQGSEA. In nucleotides, the CDR3 is TGCAGCACTAAGCAGGGGCGCAATACTGAAGCTTTCTTT. Residues: CSTKQGRNTEAFF.

The chain carries TRBV10-1 and TRBJ2-3; 9 bases match TRBD2. The CDR3 consists of 16 residues. V lost 3 bases to trimming and J lost 4 bases; unmatched junction nucleotides: 8. Germline assignment: CDR1 WNHNN and CDR2 SYGVQD (reference sequence). DNA of the CDR3: TGCGCCAGCAGTGACGGGGCGGGAGGGCCGTCAGATACGCAGTATTTT. Residues: CASSDGAGGPSDTQYF.